These 29 T cell receptor beta chains came from one sample sequenced in a study of post-analysis software for immune sequencing data. Whole-study results and caveats: Among several TRBV segments more frequent in patients than controls were TRBV5-6, TRBV5-1 and TRBV20-1.

No antigen is known for these receptors. Each TCR beta cDNA library carried unique molecular identifiers. Via MiXCR, TCRdb re-called the PCR reads, giving one row per CDR3 protein. The sample gives 500,000 to 600,000 distinct CDR3 sequences, about 40% of which show up once; approximately 1.7% is in the top ten. The sample consisted of blood. The receptors were sampled from a girl aged 5-17 years with multiple sclerosis.

This clonotype was recorded a few times. The chain carries TRBV4-2 and TRBJ2-5; D is unresolved. The CDR3 totals 16 residues. Germline loops: CDR1 LGHNA, CDR2 YNFKEQ. Trimming stripped 4 bases from V and 0 bases from J, with 15 bases between. The CDR3 nucleotides are TGTGCCAGCAGCCTTCGGGCGCGGAGAGACCAAGAGACCCAGTACTTC. Translating it yields CASSLRARRDQETQYF.

The chain has TRBV11-2 and TRBJ2-7; TRBD1 matches 8 bases. CDR3 length: 15 amino acids. Germline values: CDR1 SGHAT, CDR2 FQNNGV. Germline trimming cut 2 bases from V and 7 bases from J; bases unmatched to any gene: 10. The CDR3 is CASSLWGQAGREQYF. DNA of the CDR3: TGTGCCAGCAGCTTATGGGGACAGGCTGGTCGTGAGCAGTACTTC.

The chain uses TRBV10-3 and TRBJ1-1; D unclear. This CDR3 region has 13 residues. The V end was cut by 6 bases, the J end by 3 bases, with 11 bases between. Germline assignment: CDR1 ENHRY and CDR2 SYGVKD. As DNA, the CDR3 is TGTGCCATCAGGGGTGGGATTTACACTGAAGCTTTCTTT. It is translated as CAIRGGIYTEAFF.

The gene calls are TRBV20-1 and TRBJ1-1; no reliable D call. From germline, CDR1 is DFQATT and CDR2 SNEGSKA (reference sequence). This CDR3 comprises 11 residues. This chain's CDR3 is CTPSSGTEAFF. The CDR3 DNA reads as TGCACCCCTTCTTCCGGGACTGAAGCTTTCTTT.

Only a few counts were recorded for this clonotype. The V gene is TRBV12-3 or TRBV12-4, the J gene TRBJ1-5, with 7 bases identical to TRBD1. J was trimmed by 6 bases and V by 6 bases; bases with no gene match: 11. This CDR3 region has 15 residues. CDR3 sequence: CASSTAGGGFQPQHF. DNA of the CDR3: TGTGCCAGCAGCACCGCAGGGGGTGGGTTTCAGCCCCAGCATTTT.

The chain combines TRBV11-3 with TRBJ2-1; TRBD2 matches 8 bases. Germline values: CDR1 SGHNT, CDR2 YENEEA. Trimming cost V 0 bases and J 8 bases; bases outside gene matches: 12. The CDR3 extends over 17 amino acids. Written as DNA, the CDR3 is TGTGCCAGCAGCTTAGATGGGCAGCACTTAGCGGGGTATGAGCAGTTCTTC. Protein sequence: CASSLDGQHLAGYEQFF.

Notes on this clonotype: A read error may produce the germline difference seen at one junction end. The gene calls are TRBV6-5 and TRBJ1-2; tentatively, D is TRBD1 (6 bases). CDR1 and CDR2 (germline): MNHEY, SVGAGI. There are 14 residues in the CDR3. Written as DNA, the CDR3 is TGTGCCAACAGTCCTGAGACAGGTTTCTATGGCTACACCTTC. This sequence encodes CANSPETGFYGYTF.

This clonotype was detected only a few times. The V call is TRBV6-5, the J call TRBJ1-1, with a weak D call TRBD1 (5 bases). CDR3 length: 15 amino acids. The V end was cut by 0 bases, the J end by 0 bases, with 8 bases between. The germline CDR1 and CDR2 sequences are MNHEY and SVGAGI. The CDR3 region is CASSYSGRVNTEAFF. CDR3 sequence (DNA): TGTGCCAGCAGTTACTCGGGCAGGGTGAACACTGAAGCTTTCTTT.

CDR3 in amino acids: CSARDRDEQFF. DNA for the CDR3: TGCAGTGCTAGAGATCGCGATGAGCAGTTCTTC. The V gene is TRBV20-1, the J gene TRBJ2-1, with D hard to call. The CDR3 extends over 11 amino acids. Trimming shortened V by 0 bases and J by 8 bases, and 5 bases separated the two germline ends. CDR1 DFQATT and CDR2 SNEGSKA come from the germline V gene (reference sequence).

This chain uses TRBV29-1 with TRBJ2-7; possibly TRBD2 for D (6 bases). Germline V gives CDR1 SQVTM, CDR2 ANQGSEA. Trimming took off 6 bases at V and 1 base at J, with 13 bases between the two ends. The CDR3 sequence is 13 residues long. The CDR3 DNA sequence: TGCAGCGTCGCAACTAGCAGATCCTACGAGCAGTACTTC. Protein product: CSVATSRSYEQYF.

This chain joins TRBV12-3 or TRBV12-4 and TRBJ2-2; the D is unclear. This CDR3 comprises 12 residues. Trimming removed 10 bases from V and 1 base from J, with 7 bases in between. CDR3 sequence: CANKMNTGELFF. The DNA for the CDR3 is TGTGCCAACAAAATGAACACCGGGGAGCTGTTTTTT.

The chain employs TRBV7-8 and TRBJ1-6, with D perhaps TRBD1 (5 bases). Germline V CDR1 and CDR2: SGHVS, FQNEAQ. V lost 3 bases, J lost 10 bases, and 13 bases lay in between. This CDR3 spans 14 amino acids. As DNA, the CDR3 is TGTGCCAGCAGCTTTATGGGGGGGGGATCACCCCTCCACTTT. Translating it yields CASSFMGGGSPLHF.

V and J are TRBV24-1 and TRBJ2-1, with 13 nucleotides matching TRBD2. Germline values: CDR1 KGHDR, CDR2 SFDVKD. CDR3 size: 16 residues. The ends lost 3 bases at V and 7 bases at J; junction bases unmatched: 5. CDR3 protein: CATSDATSGGANEQFF. CDR3 nucleotides: TGTGCCACCAGTGATGCAACTAGCGGGGGGGCAAATGAGCAGTTCTTC.

The CDR3 region has the DNA TGCGCCAGCAGCCCCGGACTAGTGGGCGAGCAGTTCTTC. Amino acid sequence: CASSPGLVGEQFF. V is TRBV4-1 and J is TRBJ2-1; 7 bases are a match to TRBD2. The V gene end was trimmed by 4 bases and the J gene end by 10 bases; junction bases not matched to a gene: 7. The CDR3 is 13 amino acids. Germline CDR1 MGHRA, CDR2 YSYEKL.

The chain combines TRBV7-2 with TRBJ2-1; 7 bases are shared with TRBD1. The CDR3 sequence is 15 residues long. Germline trimming cut 5 bases from V and 6 bases from J; bases unmatched to any gene: 10. CDR1 is SGHTA, CDR2 FQGNSA, per germline. The CDR3 coding sequence is TGTGCCAGCAGCGAAGGGGGCTCTCACTCCAATGAGCAGTTCTTC. Encoded protein: CASSEGGSHSNEQFF. Full variable domain (missing parts from reference TRBV7-2 and TRBJ2-1): GAGVSQSPSNKVTEKGKDVELRCDPISGHTALYWYRQSLGQGLEFLIYFQGNSAPDKSGLPSDRFSAERTGGSVSTLTIQRTQQEDSAVYLCASSEGGSHSNEQFFGPGTRLTVL.

This clonotype was counted once. J is TRBJ2-7 and V is TRBV7-9; 7 bases align to TRBD1. Trimming cost V 0 bases and J 3 bases; bases outside gene matches: 8. Germline loops: CDR1 SEHNR, CDR2 FQNEAQ (reference sequence). CDR3 length: 16 residues. The CDR3 reads CASSLAIGQVNYEQYF. The DNA of the CDR3 is TGTGCCAGCAGCTTAGCGATAGGACAGGTAAACTACGAGCAGTACTTC.

The sample holds a few counts of this clonotype. The genes are TRBV4-1 and TRBJ1-2; the D gene is possibly TRBD1 (5 bases). The CDR3 runs to 15 residues. The V gene lost 3 bases and the J gene lost 1 base, with 12 bases spanning the gap. CDR1 and CDR2 from the germline V gene are MGHRA and YSYEKL. The DNA of the CDR3 is TGCGCCAGCAGCCATAGGGACGGTAATAACTATGGCTACACCTTC. This translates into CASSHRDGNNYGYTF.

The CDR3 reads CASSPLGGARNYGYTF. The CDR3 DNA reads TGTGCCAGCAGTCCACTTGGGGGGGCTCGTAACTATGGCTACACCTTC. The J gene is TRBJ1-2, the V gene TRBV27, with TRBD1 as a possible D gene (6 bases). Per germline, CDR1 MNHEY and CDR2 SMNVEV (reference sequence). The V and J ends lost 5 bases and 1 base respectively, with 17 bases between them. The CDR3 is 16 residues long.

The chain carries TRBV24-1 and TRBJ2-7, with 7 bases aligning to TRBD1. The closer fit of TRBJ2-4 to the DNA end suggests the J call may be wrong. CDR3 length: 16 amino acids. Germline CDR1 is KGHDR and CDR2 is SFDVKD. Here the CDR3 DNA reads TGTGCCACCAGTGATTCCGGGACAGCAGGGGCGGACATTCAGTACTTC. This gives the protein CATSDSGTAGADIQYF.

The V call is TRBV4-1, the J call TRBJ2-1; 7 positions agree with TRBD2. The germline V gene encodes CDR1 MGHRA and CDR2 YSYEKL. Trimming removed 7 bases from V and 4 bases from J; junction bases left unmatched: 13. This CDR3 region has 16 residues. The CDR3 DNA reads TGCGCCAGCAAGGCCCGGGGAGGGGACCCTTACAATGAGCAGTTCTTC. Protein sequence: CASKARGGDPYNEQFF.

Only a few counts were recorded for this clonotype. The V gene is TRBV7-7, the J gene TRBJ2-7; D tentatively reads TRBD1 or TRBD2 (5 bases each). V was pared by 5 bases and J by 0 bases, with 11 bases between. The CDR3 totals 14 residues. CDR1 and CDR2 from the germline V gene are SSHAT and FNYEAQ (reference sequence). CDR3 nucleotide sequence: TGTGCCAGCAGCCCTGGGGGAGTCTCCTACGAGCAGTACTTC. It yields the protein CASSPGGVSYEQYF.

The chain is built from TRBV20-1 and TRBJ2-1, with 13 bases identical to TRBD2. Germline CDR1 reads DFQATT; CDR2 reads SNEGSKA (reference sequence). With 4 bases clipped from V and 8 bases from J, the junction kept 14 bases outside the gene matches. CDR3 length: 17 residues. The CDR3 DNA follows: TGCAGTGCTACAAACTCCCGGAGACTAGCGGGGGGACATGAGCAGTTCTTC. This gives the protein CSATNSRRLAGGHEQFF.

The V call is TRBV3-1, the J call TRBJ1-2, with 8 bases that match TRBD1. With V trimmed by 10 bases and J by 8 bases, 12 bases remained unmatched. Germline CDR1 reads LGHDT; CDR2 reads YNNKEL (reference sequence). This CDR3 contains 13 residues. CDR3 bases: TGTGCCACCGCGGGGGCAGGGGGCCGGGGCTACACCTTC. This translates into CATAGAGGRGYTF.

This clonotype was detected a few times. The chain is built from TRBV4-1 and TRBJ2-5, with 7 bases aligning to TRBD2. Per the germline V gene, CDR1 is MGHRA and CDR2 is YSYEKL. This CDR3 is 15 amino acids long. J gave up 0 bases and V 1 base, and 2 bases lay outside the gene matches. The CDR3 DNA is TGCGCCAGCAGCCAAGTCCTAGCGGACCAAGAGACCCAGTACTTC. Translated, it gives CASSQVLADQETQYF.

The chain links TRBV5-1 to TRBJ1-4; unclear D gene. From germline, CDR1 is SGHRS and CDR2 YFSETQ. The V end was cut by 7 bases, the J end by 8 bases, with 12 bases between. This CDR3 region has 12 residues. In nucleotides, the CDR3 is TGCGCCAGCGGGCAACACGGAGAAAAACTGTTTTTT. It yields the protein CASGQHGEKLFF. The full variable domain, with the rest looked up from reference TRBV5-1 and TRBJ1-4, is KAGVTQTPRYLIKTRGQQVTLSCSPISGHRSVSWYQQTPGQGLQFLFEYFSETQRNKGNFPGRFSGRQFSNSRSEMNVSTLELGDSALYLCASGQHGEKLFFGSGTQLSVL.

As DNA, the CDR3 is TGTGCCAGCAGGCTTGCTACGGGGACAGCCGAGAACACTGAAGCTTTCTTT. Encoded protein: CASRLATGTAENTEAFF. The chain is built from TRBV9 and TRBJ1-1; 7 bases fit TRBD1. V trimming: 5 bases; J trimming: 1 base; junction bases outside the gene matches: 14. The CDR3 length is 17 residues. In germline, CDR1 is SGDLS, CDR2 YYNGEE.

The chain carries TRBV20-1 and TRBJ2-1; no firm D call. V shed 5 bases and J shed 6 bases, with 20 bases lying between them. The length of the CDR3 is 15 residues. From germline, CDR1 is DFQATT and CDR2 SNEGSKA (reference sequence). In DNA form, the CDR3 reads TGCAGTGCTCTCTCCCGGGCTACGAAAACCAATGAGCAGTTCTTC. This translates into CSALSRATKTNEQFF.

This clonotype was counted between two and nine times. The chain employs TRBV12-3 or TRBV12-4 and TRBJ2-4; maybe TRBD2 (6 bases). The CDR3 runs 15 residues. Trimming removed 6 bases at V and 9 bases at J, with 21 bases between. The CDR3 protein is CASSQRTEGFFIQYF. In DNA, the CDR3 is TGTGCCAGCAGCCAACGGACGGAGGGTTTCTTCATTCAGTACTTC.

The chain couples TRBV12-3 or TRBV12-4 to TRBJ1-1; 7 nucleotides agree with TRBD1. The CDR3 is 13 residues long. J was trimmed by 10 bases and V by 3 bases; bases with no gene match: 8. CDR3 bases: TGTGCCAGCAGTTTTGACAGGGCCCGTGGAGCTTTCTTT. Translation gives CASSFDRARGAFF.